This T cell receptor (beta chain) was identified in a study of blood T cell repertoires in COVID-19. Study-wide background: COVID-19 samples from acute and convalescent phases originated in the United States, Italy and Spain. T cells, B-cell-depleted T cells, or PBMCs supplied cDNA or gDNA.

As handled by the study authors: Estimates of nucleated cell counts were drawn from the amplification of reference gene primers. The assay was immunoSEQ multiplex PCR, and TCRdb's table has in-frame clones only and misses some. The V and J calls and clone size were taken over from that table, and D and trimming were inferred from the DNA. This sample yields approximately 140,000 clones, of which 84% are seen a single time; more than 1.3% belongs to the top ten. The CDR3 spans 13 residues. CDR1 is SGHRS and CDR2 is YFSETQ in the germline V gene. Unmatched junction bases numbered 3, after V lost 4 bases and J lost 3 bases.

V and J are TRBV5-1 and TRBJ2-5; 7 bases line up with TRBD1. Sequencing input: peripheral blood. The receptor was isolated from a man in his 60s with acute or convalescent COVID-19. CDR3 region: CASSITGEETQYF. DNA of the CDR3: TGCGCCAGCAGCATCACAGGGGAAGAGACCCAGTACTTC. Full variable domain (outside the CDR3, taken from reference TRBV5-1 and TRBJ2-5): KAGVTQTPRYLIKTRGQQVTLSCSPISGHRSVSWYQQTPGQGLQFLFEYFSETQRNKGNFPGRFSGRQFSNSRSEMNVSTLELGDSALYLCASSITGEETQYFGPGTRLLVL.